This TCR beta chain stems from a study of blood T cell repertoires in COVID-19. Study at large: COVID-19 samples collected from the United States, Italy and Spain covered acute and convalescent phases. Sample material is recorded as cDNA or gDNA derived from T cells, B-cell-depleted T cells, or PBMCs.

Authors' analysis steps: Estimates of nucleated cell counts were drawn from the amplification of reference gene primers. Some clones are missing from TCRdb's copy, which holds only in-frame ones; the method was immunoSEQ multiplex PCR. That table gives V, J and clone size, and the DNA gave D and trimming. This sample has 190,000 or so clones, with approximately 87% found just once. This receptor was identified in a woman under 30 who had recovered from COVID-19. Material for sequencing was peripheral blood.

The CDR3 bases are TGTGCCAGCAGTTACTCCGGGGGCTCTGGGGCCAACGTCCTGACTTTC. Translation: CASSYSGGSGANVLTF. The rearrangement joins TRBV6-5 to TRBJ2-6; D possibly corresponds to TRBD2 (6 bases). This CDR3 has 16 amino acids. Trimming removed 0 bases at V and 0 bases at J, with 6 bases between. Germline lookup yields CDR1 MNHEY and CDR2 SVGAGI.